Below are 26 T cell receptor beta chains sequenced from a single sample in a study of blood T cell repertoires in COVID-19. Clones were read by immunoSEQ multiplex PCR, and TCRdb kept only the in-frame ones, dropping some. The table lists about 170,000 clones, around 81% of them singletons. The sample consisted of peripheral blood. The receptors were gathered from a woman aged 80 or over with COVID-19, enrolled during active disease.

The gene calls are TRBV2 and TRBJ2-7; possibly TRBD2 for D (5 bases). The CDR3 is 11 amino acids. Germline CDR1 and CDR2: SNHLY and FYNNEI. The germline V and J ends were trimmed by 6 bases and 6 bases, with 9 bases remaining between them. The CDR3 nucleotides are TGTGCCAGCAGATCCGAGGGCGAGCAGTACTTC. It codes for CASRSEGEQYF.

The chain links TRBV19 to TRBJ1-2, with D uncertain. Germline V gene sequence: CDR1 LNHDA, CDR2 SQIVND (reference sequence). The CDR3 has 14 amino acids. V was shortened by 1 base and J by 4 bases, with 10 bases between the two germline ends. The CDR3 loop reads CASSIARRSYGYTF. The CDR3, as DNA: TGTGCCAGTAGTATAGCGCGCAGGTCCTATGGCTACACCTTC. Full variable domain (remainder filled in from reference TRBV19 and TRBJ1-2): DGGITQSPKYLFRKEGQNVTLSCEQNLNHDAMYWYRQDPGQGLRLIYYSQIVNDFQKGDIAEGYSVSREKKESFPLTVTSAQKNPTAFYLCASSIARRSYGYTFGSGTRLTVV.

The chain joins TRBV5-1 to TRBJ2-1, with D possibly being TRBD1 (5 bases). Trimming took off 0 bases at V and 5 bases at J, with 12 bases between the two ends. The CDR3 totals 15 residues. Germline V lookup: CDR1 SGHRS, CDR2 YFSETQ. The CDR3, as DNA: TGCGCCAGCAGCTTGGAGGCGACAGTTAACAATGAGCAGTTCTTC. Its translation: CASSLEATVNNEQFF.

V usage is TRBV28 and J usage is TRBJ1-6, with D possibly TRBD1 on 6 matching bases. The CDR3 loop spans 14 amino acids. Germline V lookup: CDR1 MDHEN, CDR2 SYDVKM. V dropped 4 bases and J dropped 7 bases, with 11 bases sitting between them. This chain's CDR3 is CASSSDRRNSPLHF. As DNA, the CDR3 is TGTGCCAGCAGTTCGGACAGACGGAATTCACCCCTCCACTTT.

This clone was seen only once. V is TRBV3-1 (or the pseudogene TRBV3-2) and J is TRBJ2-3; D remains ambiguous. This CDR3 contains 16 residues. V was pared by 0 bases and J by 1 base, with 11 bases between. Germline CDR1 LGHDT, CDR2 YNNKEL (reference sequence). The CDR3 nucleotides read TGTGCCAGCAGCCAAGACCTCGGGTCAGGCACAGATACGCAGTATTTT. It is translated as CASSQDLGSGTDTQYF.

There are a few counts of this clone. This chain links TRBV19 with TRBJ2-1, with D maybe TRBD2 (7 bases). The CDR3 sequence is 15 residues long. The germline gives CDR1 LNHDA, CDR2 SQIVND (reference sequence). V was pared by 9 bases and J by 6 bases, with 21 bases between. The chain's CDR3 is CASREVGGRSNEQFF. DNA of the CDR3: TGTGCCAGCCGGGAGGTAGGGGGGCGCAGCAATGAGCAGTTCTTC.

The V gene is TRBV29-1, the J gene TRBJ2-6; 7 bases map to TRBD1. CDR1 and CDR2 (germline): SQVTM, ANQGSEA. This CDR3 region has 14 residues. V dropped 5 bases and J dropped 2; count of bases not matched to a gene: 3. The CDR3 protein is CSVLQGAGANVLTF. DNA for the CDR3: TGCAGCGTTCTCCAGGGGGCTGGGGCCAACGTCCTGACTTTC.

V is TRBV3-1 (or the pseudogene TRBV3-2) and J is TRBJ1-2, with D perhaps matching TRBD1 (5 bases). CDR3 length: 15 residues. V lost 3 bases to trimming and J lost 4 bases, with 15 bases between them. Germline V lookup: CDR1 LGHDT, CDR2 YNNKEL (reference sequence). CDR3 protein: CASSHLTERAYGYTF. The CDR3 bases are TGTGCCAGCAGCCACCTGACAGAAAGAGCCTATGGCTACACCTTC.

This clone was recorded once. J is TRBJ2-7 and V is TRBV9; 7 bases align to TRBD1. Germline values: CDR1 SGDLS, CDR2 YYNGEE. Germline trimming cut 2 bases from V and 5 bases from J; bases unmatched to any gene: 25. The CDR3 is 20 amino acids. CDR3 protein: CASSVGRQGLTPGKGDEQYF. CDR3 sequence (DNA): TGTGCCAGCAGCGTTGGTAGACAGGGCTTAACTCCCGGAAAGGGAGACGAGCAGTACTTC.

The rearrangement joins TRBV7-2 to TRBJ1-1; D gene unclear. V was pared by 5 bases and J by 2 bases, with 6 bases between. The germline CDR1 and CDR2 sequences are SGHTA and FQGNSA. The CDR3 consists of 12 residues. The CDR3 here is CASSPTNTEAFF. The CDR3 DNA sequence: TGTGCCAGCAGCCCAACAAACACTGAAGCTTTCTTT.

The rearrangement uses TRBV6-5 and TRBJ1-2; maybe TRBD1 (6 bases). Trimming took off 5 bases at V and 2 bases at J, with 6 bases between the two ends. The CDR3 totals 12 residues. Germline lookup yields CDR1 MNHEY and CDR2 SVGAGI. The CDR3 nucleotides are TGTGCCAGCAGTACAGGGAACTATGGCTACACCTTC. It translates to CASSTGNYGYTF.

This clone turned up a few times. The chain recombines TRBV19 with TRBJ2-7, with TRBD2 matching 7 bases. This CDR3 spans 15 amino acids. CDR1 and CDR2 (germline): LNHDA, SQIVND (reference sequence). V lost 6 bases and J lost 1; bases outside the gene matches: 9. The CDR3 spells CASRTGASGSYEQYF. The CDR3 DNA is TGTGCCAGTAGGACGGGCGCTAGCGGTTCCTACGAGCAGTACTTC.

The genes are TRBV12-3 or TRBV12-4 and TRBJ1-4, with D uncertain. V lost 8 bases and J lost 8, with 9 bases in between. The CDR3 extends over 11 amino acids. The CDR3 coding sequence is TGTGCCAGCGGCCCGGGGGAAAAACTGTTTTTT. This gives the protein CASGPGEKLFF.

This clone is a singleton in its sample. V and J are TRBV7-2 and TRBJ2-3, with 7 bases that match TRBD1. Per the germline V gene, CDR1 is SGHTA and CDR2 is FQGNSA. This CDR3 contains 15 residues. The trim removed 1 base at V and 1 base at J, leaving 2 bases unmatched. The CDR3 region is CASSLVDRGTDTQYF. CDR3 coding DNA: TGTGCCAGCAGCTTAGTAGACAGGGGCACAGATACGCAGTATTTT.

The genes are TRBV7-2 and TRBJ2-7; D is ambiguous. Trimming shortened V by 5 bases and J by 6 bases, and 14 bases separated the two germline ends. Germline loops: CDR1 SGHTA, CDR2 FQGNSA. This CDR3 spans 13 amino acids. CDR3 in amino acids: CASSLMKLGEQYF. The CDR3 DNA follows: TGTGCCAGCAGCCTCATGAAACTCGGCGAGCAGTACTTC. The full variable domain, its missing parts supplied by reference TRBV7-2 and TRBJ2-7, is GAGVSQSPSNKVTEKGKDVELRCDPISGHTALYWYRQSLGQGLEFLIYFQGNSAPDKSGLPSDRFSAERTGGSVSTLTIQRTQQEDSAVYLCASSLMKLGEQYFGPGTRLTVT.

The table lists this clone with a count of one. V is TRBV3-1 (or the pseudogene TRBV3-2) and J is TRBJ2-7, with 9 bases identical to TRBD2. The ends lost 4 bases at V and 2 bases at J; junction bases unmatched: 3. Germline V CDR1 and CDR2: LGHDT, YNNKEL (reference sequence). This CDR3 is 14 amino acids long. CDR3 DNA sequence: TGTGCCAGCAGCCTAGCGGGGGAAGCCTACGAGCAGTACTTC. It translates to CASSLAGEAYEQYF.

The rearrangement uses TRBV6-1 and TRBJ2-2, with D possibly being TRBD1 (7 bases). Germline V gene data show CDR1 as MNHNS and CDR2 as SASEGT. The V gene lost 1 base and the J gene lost 3 bases, with 9 bases spanning the gap. The CDR3 extends over 15 amino acids. CDR3 sequence (DNA): TGTGCCAGCAGTGAAGGCAGGGGGGACACCGGGGAGCTGTTTTTT. This encodes CASSEGRGDTGELFF.

V is TRBV18 and J is TRBJ1-1; the D gene is possibly TRBD1 (6 bases). The CDR3 is made up of 13 amino acids. Trimming left V 6 bases short and J 2 bases short, with 10 bases between. Germline CDR1 is KGHSH and CDR2 is LQKENI. The CDR3 is CASSGQSNTEAFF. In nucleotides, the CDR3 is TGTGCCAGCTCCGGACAGTCCAACACTGAAGCTTTCTTT.

J is TRBJ1-5 and V is TRBV3-1 (or the pseudogene TRBV3-2); TRBD1 aligns across 9 bases. Germline lookup yields CDR1 LGHDT and CDR2 YNNKEL (reference sequence). The CDR3 is made up of 16 amino acids. J gave up 6 bases and V 3 bases, and 9 bases lay outside the gene matches. This CDR3 reads CASSQGDRVDVQPQHF. The CDR3 DNA reads TGTGCCAGCAGCCAGGGGGACAGGGTGGACGTTCAGCCCCAGCATTTT.

The rearrangement uses TRBV13 and TRBJ2-1; 11 bases map to TRBD2. The germline V gene encodes CDR1 PRHDT and CDR2 FYEKMQ (reference sequence). The CDR3 is 15 residues long. V lost 5 bases and J lost 8; bases outside the gene matches: 8. DNA for the CDR3: TGTGCCAGCAGCACCAGACTAGCGGGGTACGATGAGCAGTTCTTC. It translates to CASSTRLAGYDEQFF.

The chain links TRBV5-4 to TRBJ2-3, with 10 bases lining up with TRBD2. Germline trimming cut 0 bases from V and 0 bases from J; bases unmatched to any gene: 1. The CDR3 has 16 amino acids. Germline V gene lookup returns CDR1 SGHNT and CDR2 YYREEE (reference sequence). The CDR3 protein is CASSLGSGGSTDTQYF. In DNA form, the CDR3 reads TGTGCCAGCAGCTTGGGTAGCGGGGGGAGCACAGATACGCAGTATTTT.

The V gene is TRBV28, the J gene TRBJ2-1; 8 bases map to TRBD2. CDR1 and CDR2 from the germline V gene are MDHEN and SYDVKM. The CDR3 spans 16 residues. Unmatched junction bases numbered 10, after V lost 4 bases and J lost 5 bases. CDR3 region: CASSSPGGGSNNEQFF. The CDR3 DNA is TGTGCCAGCAGTTCCCCGGGGGGGGGTTCCAACAATGAGCAGTTCTTC.

This chain links TRBV7-3 with TRBJ2-4, with TRBD2 identical over 11 bases. The germline CDR1 and CDR2 sequences are SGHTA and FQGTGA. The V segment lost 3 bases and the J segment 8 bases; nucleotides outside the gene matches: 3. This CDR3 has 14 residues. In DNA, the CDR3 is TGTGCCAGCAGCTTTAGCGGGGGGGAAGACATTCAGTACTTC. Translated, it gives CASSFSGGEDIQYF.

The rearrangement links TRBV19 to TRBJ1-1; D not resolved. Germline V gene sequence: CDR1 LNHDA, CDR2 SQIVND (reference sequence). The ends were cut back, 7 bases at V and 5 bases at J, with 14 bases in the middle. This CDR3 contains 13 residues. The CDR3 DNA is TGTGCCAGTACGACCAGAAGAGGGACTGAAGCTTTCTTT. It specifies CASTTRRGTEAFF. Combining the CDR3 with reference TRBV19 and TRBJ1-1 gives the whole variable domain DGGITQSPKYLFRKEGQNVTLSCEQNLNHDAMYWYRQDPGQGLRLIYYSQIVNDFQKGDIAEGYSVSREKKESFPLTVTSAQKNPTAFYLCASTTRRGTEAFFGQGTRLTVV.

J is TRBJ1-3 and V is TRBV6-5; TRBD1 aligns across 7 bases. This CDR3 comprises 15 residues. Trimming removed 7 bases from V and 0 bases from J; junction bases left unmatched: 6. Per the germline V gene, CDR1 is MNHEY and CDR2 is SVGAGI. The CDR3 reads CASIQGLTSGNTIYF. CDR3 coding DNA: TGTGCCAGCATACAGGGGCTAACCTCTGGAAACACCATATATTTT.

This chain joins TRBV3-1 (or the pseudogene TRBV3-2) and TRBJ1-1, with 9 bases that match TRBD1. The CDR3 extends over 14 amino acids. Germline V gene sequence: CDR1 LGHDT, CDR2 YNNKEL (reference sequence). The V gene end was trimmed by 10 bases and the J gene end by 1 base; junction bases not matched to a gene: 7. The CDR3 spells CATFSGQGNTEAFF. CDR3 DNA sequence: TGTGCCACCTTCTCGGGACAGGGGAACACTGAAGCTTTCTTT.